The clone carrying this TCR beta chain has only one observation. What it binds is not known. Sequenced by immunoSEQ multiplex PCR; TCRdb stores in-frame clones only, minus some. The profile shows about 21,000 clones, more than 80% of them singletons. This sample is part of a study of OX40 agonist ivuxolimab in advanced cancers. Overall study results and limits: The mean number of expanded clones was higher in CD8+ T cells than in CD4+. Dose levels from 0.1 to 3.0 mg/kg saw CD4+ and CD8+ blood T cells expand clonally by week 6. Nonresponders included some who also had low normalized T-cell clonal expansion.

Per germline, CDR1 SEHNR and CDR2 FQNEAQ (reference sequence). Trimming removed 7 bases from V and 4 bases from J, with 16 bases in between. The CDR3 is 14 residues long. The specimen comprised CD4+ or CD8+ T cells sorted from blood, sampled in a trial of the OX40 agonist ivuxolimab. J is TRBJ1-1 and V is TRBV7-9, with a tentative D call TRBD1 (6 bases). The clonotype originates from an adult with an advanced solid tumor such as melanoma, head and neck, liver or kidney cancer. The CDR3 sequence is CASTPSGDPTEAFF. The CDR3 DNA reads as TGTGCCAGCACCCCGTCAGGGGATCCCACTGAAGCTTTCTTT.